These T cell receptor beta chains were read from a single sample in a study of shared clonotypes between healthy human individuals. The repertoire was sequenced with immunoSEQ multiplex PCR; TCRdb's copy has only in-frame clones and lacks some. This sample yields approximately 940,000 clones, of which around 80% are seen a single time; approximately 1.5% belongs to the top ten. Sample: memory CD4+ T cells sorted from blood. These receptors were taken from a man between 18 and 29 years old in good health. Both conserved end residues are part of each CDR3. Each record gives: CDR3 DNA, CDR3 protein, clone size, V gene, D gene, J gene. D genes are given only for firm matches. The size entry is marked missing in some rows and otherwise reads once, few, many or a size class.

TGTGCTGTTTACGAGGCTAGGGGCCCCCTGGGCTACACCTTC | CAVYEARGPLGYTF | once | TRBV6-5 | - | TRBJ1-2
TGTGCCAGCAGCTTTCCGGGGAAGCAAGAGACCCAGTACTTC | CASSFPGKQETQYF | - | TRBV5-4 | - | TRBJ2-5
TGTGCCAGCAGCTTAGGGGGGGCTTCCACAGATACGCAGTATTTT | CASSLGGASTDTQYF | - | TRBV7-9 | - | TRBJ2-3
TGTGCCAGTAGGGCGGACAGGGTCTCGAATGAGCAGTTCTTC | CASRADRVSNEQFF | few | TRBV19 | TRBD1 | TRBJ2-1
TGTGCCAGCAACGGAAAGCTTCAGGGGGCTTCACCCCTCCACTTT | CASNGKLQGASPLHF | - | TRBV2 | TRBD1 | TRBJ1-6
TGCGCCAGCAGTCCGGGAGGCAGATCCAATGAGCAGTTCTTC | CASSPGGRSNEQFF | - | TRBV5-1 | TRBD2 | TRBJ2-1
TGTGCCAGTAGTGATGAACCACACTATGGCTACACCTTC | CASSDEPHYGYTF | few | TRBV19 | - | TRBJ1-2
TGCGCCAGCAGACTTGGGACTAGCCTCACAGATACGCAGTATTTT | CASRLGTSLTDTQYF | - | TRBV5-1 | TRBD2 | TRBJ2-3
TGCGCCAGCAGCCGTGATAGTTTCACTGAAGCTTTCTTT | CASSRDSFTEAFF | - | TRBV4-1 | - | TRBJ1-1
TGTGCCAGCAGCTTAGTAACAGGGGTTACTCAGCCCCAGCATTTT | CASSLVTGVTQPQHF | - | TRBV7-2 | TRBD1 | TRBJ1-5
TGTGCCAGCATAGGGCCCGGGATTAACACTGAAGCTTTCTTT | CASIGPGINTEAFF | - | TRBV6-1 | - | TRBJ1-1
TGTGCCAGCAGTGTGGGGGGGAGTAGCAATCAGCCCCAGCATTTT | CASSVGGSSNQPQHF | - | TRBV6-1 | - | TRBJ1-5
TGTGCCAGCTCACCACCGACGGTTTCCGGAAACACCATATATTTT | CASSPPTVSGNTIYF | - | TRBV18 | - | TRBJ1-3
TGTGCCAGCAGTCCCTCCCGGTCCTATGGCTACACCTTC | CASSPSRSYGYTF | - | TRBV27 | - | TRBJ1-2
TGTGCCAGCAGCTTGTCCGGAGCAACTAATGAAAAACTGTTTTTT | CASSLSGATNEKLFF | - | TRBV5-4 | - | TRBJ1-4
TGTGCCAGCTCACTGAGTGCGGGGGGCCAAGAGACCCAGTACTTC | CASSLSAGGQETQYF | - | TRBV18 | TRBD2 | TRBJ2-5
TGTGCCAGCAGCCAAGATGGGGTAGGACAGCCCCAGCATTTT | CASSQDGVGQPQHF | few | TRBV4-2 | - | TRBJ1-5
TGTGCCAGCAGCGTAGATATTGGCTCTGGAAACACCATATATTTT | CASSVDIGSGNTIYF | few | TRBV9 | - | TRBJ1-3
TGTGCCAGCAGGCTGGATATCCATGGCTACACCTTC | CASRLDIHGYTF | - | TRBV2 | - | TRBJ1-2
TGTGCCAGCAGCCCCCTCCGCGGCAACACCATATATTTT | CASSPLRGNTIYF | - | TRBV13 | - | TRBJ1-3
TGCGCCAGCACCCGGACAGGGGACTCTGGGGCCAACGTCCTGACTTTC | CASTRTGDSGANVLTF | - | TRBV5-1 | TRBD1 | TRBJ2-6
TGTGCCAGCAGTTATCTCGCGGGAGCAGAGACCCAGTACTTC | CASSYLAGAETQYF | - | TRBV6-5 | TRBD2 | TRBJ2-5
TGTGCCAGCAGCTTGACAGGGACGCGGCGCGATGAGCAGTTCTTC | CASSLTGTRRDEQFF | - | TRBV13 | TRBD1 | TRBJ2-1
TGTGCCAGCAGTCCCCTTCTGGCGGGGGGCCCAGATACGCAGTATTTT | CASSPLLAGGPDTQYF | - | TRBV27 | TRBD2 | TRBJ2-3
TGTGCCAGTAGTATGAAGGTGGACAGCCAGTGGCCCCAGCATTTT | CASSMKVDSQWPQHF | few | TRBV19 | - | TRBJ1-5
TGTGCCAGCAGCCAAGGGTCCGGGTTCACCTACGAGCAGTACTTC | CASSQGSGFTYEQYF | - | TRBV14 | - | TRBJ2-7
TGTGCCAGCAGTTCTTCTCCGATAGGGGCTAATGAAAAACTGTTTTTT | CASSSSPIGANEKLFF | - | TRBV28 | - | TRBJ1-4
TGTGCCAGCACCACGGGGCAGGGGCTTACCCAGCCCCAGCATTTT | CASTTGQGLTQPQHF | - | TRBV6-6 | - | TRBJ1-5
TGCGCCAGCAGCGAGGGGCTCGACGCCTTTTTCGAGCAGTACTTC | CASSEGLDAFFEQYF | once | TRBV5-1 | - | TRBJ2-7
TGTGCCAGCAACCGAGGATGGGGGGAAAATTCACCCCTCCACTTT | CASNRGWGENSPLHF | - | TRBV7-9 | - | TRBJ1-6
TGCGCCAGCAGCTTGACGACTACTGAAACAGATACGCAGTATTTT | CASSLTTTETDTQYF | - | TRBV5-1 | - | TRBJ2-3
TGTGCCAGCAGCCAAGGGGACTATTATGTTGGCGGCACAGATACGCAGTATTTT | CASSQGDYYVGGTDTQYF | - | TRBV11-3 | TRBD2 | TRBJ2-3